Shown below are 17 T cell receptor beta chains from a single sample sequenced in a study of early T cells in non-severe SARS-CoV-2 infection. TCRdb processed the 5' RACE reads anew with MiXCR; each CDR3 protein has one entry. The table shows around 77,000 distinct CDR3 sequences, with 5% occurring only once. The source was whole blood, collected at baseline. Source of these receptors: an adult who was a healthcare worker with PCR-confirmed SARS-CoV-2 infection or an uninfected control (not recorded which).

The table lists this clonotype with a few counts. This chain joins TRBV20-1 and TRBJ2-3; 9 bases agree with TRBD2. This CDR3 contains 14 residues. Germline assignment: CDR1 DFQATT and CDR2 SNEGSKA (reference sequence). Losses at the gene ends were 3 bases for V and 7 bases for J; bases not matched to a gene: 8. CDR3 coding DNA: TGCAGTGCTAGGGCTAGCGGGATTCCCCATACGCAGTATTTT. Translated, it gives CSARASGIPHTQYF.

DNA for the CDR3: TGTGCCAGCAGCTTAGGGGCTAGCGGATCCACAGATACGCAGTATTTT. Encoded protein: CASSLGASGSTDTQYF. The V and J genes are TRBV7-2 and TRBJ2-3; 7 bases align to TRBD2. The ends lost 1 base at V and 2 bases at J; junction bases unmatched: 6. From germline, CDR1 is SGHTA and CDR2 FQGNSA. The CDR3 has 16 amino acids.

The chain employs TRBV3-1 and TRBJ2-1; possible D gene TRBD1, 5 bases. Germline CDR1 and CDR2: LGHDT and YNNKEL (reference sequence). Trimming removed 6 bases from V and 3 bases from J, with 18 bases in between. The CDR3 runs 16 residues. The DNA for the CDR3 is TGTGCCAGCAGTCCCGGTGGGGCTACCGTCTACAATGAGCAGTTCTTC. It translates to CASSPGGATVYNEQFF.

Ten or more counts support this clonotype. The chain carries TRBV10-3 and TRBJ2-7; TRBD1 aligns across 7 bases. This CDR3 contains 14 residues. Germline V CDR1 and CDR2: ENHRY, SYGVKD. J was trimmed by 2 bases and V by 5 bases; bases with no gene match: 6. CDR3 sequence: CAISSRQGAYEQYF. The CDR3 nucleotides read TGTGCCATCAGTAGTCGACAGGGAGCCTACGAGCAGTACTTC.

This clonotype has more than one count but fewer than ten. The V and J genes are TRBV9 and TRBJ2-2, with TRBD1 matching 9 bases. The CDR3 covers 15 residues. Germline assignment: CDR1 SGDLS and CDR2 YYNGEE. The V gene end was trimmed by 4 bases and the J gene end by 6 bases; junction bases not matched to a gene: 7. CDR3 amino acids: CASSLQGARPGELFF. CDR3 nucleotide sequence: TGTGCCAGCAGCTTACAGGGGGCGCGACCCGGGGAGCTGTTTTTT.

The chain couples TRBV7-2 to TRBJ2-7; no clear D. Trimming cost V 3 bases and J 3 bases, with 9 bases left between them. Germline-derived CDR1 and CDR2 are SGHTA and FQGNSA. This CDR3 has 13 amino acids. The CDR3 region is CASSFGAYYEQYF. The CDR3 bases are TGTGCCAGCAGCTTCGGCGCGTACTACGAGCAGTACTTC.

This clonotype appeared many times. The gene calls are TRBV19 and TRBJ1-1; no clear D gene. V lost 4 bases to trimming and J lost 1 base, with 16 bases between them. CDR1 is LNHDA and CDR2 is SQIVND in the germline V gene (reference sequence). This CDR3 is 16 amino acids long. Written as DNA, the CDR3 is TGTGCCAGTAGTACCCCTATCCCAGTTGGGAACACTGAAGCTTTCTTT. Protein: CASSTPIPVGNTEAFF.

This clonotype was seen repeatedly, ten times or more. CDR3 loop: CASSRGVIDRNQPQHF. The CDR3 region has the DNA TGTGCCAGCAGCCGAGGGGTGATAGATCGAAATCAGCCCCAGCATTTT. The rearrangement uses TRBV6-1 and TRBJ1-5, with D perhaps matching TRBD1 (5 bases). CDR3 length equals 16 residues. The V end was cut by 6 bases, the J end by 4 bases, with 19 bases between. Germline CDR1 reads MNHNS; CDR2 reads SASEGT.

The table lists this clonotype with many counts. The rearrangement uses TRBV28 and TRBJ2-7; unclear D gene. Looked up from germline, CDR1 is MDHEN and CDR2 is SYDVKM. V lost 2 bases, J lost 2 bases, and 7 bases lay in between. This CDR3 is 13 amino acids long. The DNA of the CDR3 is TGTGCCAGCAGTTTACGGCCAGCCTACGAGCAGTACTTC. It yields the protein CASSLRPAYEQYF.

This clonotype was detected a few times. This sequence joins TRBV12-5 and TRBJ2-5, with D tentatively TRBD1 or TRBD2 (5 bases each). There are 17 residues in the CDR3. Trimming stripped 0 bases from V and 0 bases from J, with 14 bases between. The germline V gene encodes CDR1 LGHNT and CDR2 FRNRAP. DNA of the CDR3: TGTGCTAGTGGTTTGGTAGGGGAGACAGATTACCAAGAGACCCAGTACTTC. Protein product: CASGLVGETDYQETQYF.

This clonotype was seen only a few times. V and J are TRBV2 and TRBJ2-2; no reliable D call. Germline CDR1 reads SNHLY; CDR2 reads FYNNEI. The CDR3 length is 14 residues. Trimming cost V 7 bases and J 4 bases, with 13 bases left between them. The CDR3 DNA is TGTGCCAGCATGCCCCTAGAGACCACCGGGGAGCTGTTTTTT. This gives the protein CASMPLETTGELFF. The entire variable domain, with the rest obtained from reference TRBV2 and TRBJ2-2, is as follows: EPEVTQTPSHQVTQMGQEVILRCVPISNHLYFYWYRQILGQKVEFLVSFYNNEISEKSEIFDDQFSVERPDGSNFTLKIRSTKLEDSAMYFCASMPLETTGELFFGEGSRLTVL.

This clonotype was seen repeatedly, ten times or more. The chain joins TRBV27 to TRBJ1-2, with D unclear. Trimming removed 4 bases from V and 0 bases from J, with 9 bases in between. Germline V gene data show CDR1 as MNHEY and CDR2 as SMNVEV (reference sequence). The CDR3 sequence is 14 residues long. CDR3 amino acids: CASSSPRTNYGYTF. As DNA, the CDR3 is TGTGCCAGCAGTTCCCCCAGGACTAACTATGGCTACACCTTC.

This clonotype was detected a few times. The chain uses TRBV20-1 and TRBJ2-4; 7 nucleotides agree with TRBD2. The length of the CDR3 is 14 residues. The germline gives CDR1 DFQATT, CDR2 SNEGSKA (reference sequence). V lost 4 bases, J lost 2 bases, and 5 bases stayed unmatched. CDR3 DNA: TGCAGTGCTATCCGACTAGCCCCCAAAAACATTCAGTACTTC. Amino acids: CSAIRLAPKNIQYF.

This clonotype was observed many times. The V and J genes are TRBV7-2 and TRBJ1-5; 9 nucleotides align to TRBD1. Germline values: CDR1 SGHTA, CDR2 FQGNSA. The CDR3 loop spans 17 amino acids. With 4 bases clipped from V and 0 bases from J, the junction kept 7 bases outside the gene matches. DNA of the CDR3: TGTGCCAGCAGCTACCGGACAGGGGTTAGTAGCAATCAGCCCCAGCATTTT. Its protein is CASSYRTGVSSNQPQHF.

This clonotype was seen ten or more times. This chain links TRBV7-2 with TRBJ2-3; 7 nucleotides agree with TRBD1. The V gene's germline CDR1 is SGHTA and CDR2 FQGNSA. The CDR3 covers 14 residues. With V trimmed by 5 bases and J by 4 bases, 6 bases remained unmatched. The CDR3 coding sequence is TGTGCCAGCAGCACCGACAGGGCAGCAGATACGCAGTATTTT. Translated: CASSTDRAADTQYF.

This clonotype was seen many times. The CDR3 spells CASNLPGTDVGQTQYF. The CDR3 coding sequence is TGTGCCAGCAACCTACCTGGGACCGACGTCGGGCAGACGCAGTATTTT. The chain couples TRBV28 to TRBJ2-3; either TRBD1 or TRBD2 may fit D (5 bases each). Germline values: CDR1 MDHEN, CDR2 SYDVKM. This CDR3 spans 16 amino acids. V lost 7 bases to trimming and J lost 9 bases, with 26 bases between them.

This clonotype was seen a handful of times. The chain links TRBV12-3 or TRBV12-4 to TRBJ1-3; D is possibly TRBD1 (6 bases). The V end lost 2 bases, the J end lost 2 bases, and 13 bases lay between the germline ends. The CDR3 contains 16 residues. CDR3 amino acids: CASSLTPTGAGNTIYF. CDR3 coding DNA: TGTGCCAGCAGTTTAACCCCGACAGGAGCTGGAAACACCATATATTTT.